One sample yielded the 6 T cell receptor beta chains listed below, sequenced in a study of early T cells in non-severe SARS-CoV-2 infection. TCRdb fed the 5' RACE reads into MiXCR, producing one record per CDR3 protein. The profile shows tens of thousands of distinct CDR3 sequences, 4% to 5.5% of them singletons. Sequenced sample: whole blood. The source is an adult who was a healthcare worker with PCR-confirmed SARS-CoV-2 infection or an uninfected control (not recorded which).

This clonotype was recorded a few times. V usage is TRBV7-8 and J usage is TRBJ2-3, with a weak D call TRBD2 (5 bases). Between the trimmed V and J ends, which lost 4 bases and 2 bases, there was a span of 16 bases. This CDR3 is built from 16 residues. Germline values: CDR1 SGHVS, CDR2 FQNEAQ. CDR3 nucleotide sequence: TGTGCCAGCAGCTCCCAGCGGAGCAATCCCACAGATACGCAGTATTTT. Its protein product is CASSSQRSNPTDTQYF.

At least ten counts were recorded for this clonotype. This sequence joins TRBV28 and TRBJ2-1; no clear D gene. Germline V gene lookup returns CDR1 MDHEN and CDR2 SYDVKM. The CDR3 is 13 amino acids. V lost 8 bases and J 10 bases, leaving 18 bases between the germline ends. The CDR3 nucleotides are TGTGCCAGCGGTGGCATAACCGGGTTGGAGCAGTTCTTC. Encoded protein: CASGGITGLEQFF. Supplemented by reference TRBV28 and TRBJ2-1, the full variable domain reads DVKVTQSSRYLVKRTGEKVFLECVQDMDHENMFWYRQDPGLGLRLIYFSYDVKMKEKGDIPEGYSVSREKKERFSLILESASTNQTSMYLCASGGITGLEQFFGPGTRLTVL.

This clonotype was counted ten times or more. Relative to the germline gene, one junction end is altered; a read error may explain this. The CDR3 spells CASSGDRVNIGELFF. CDR3 bases: TGTGCCAGCAGTGGGGACAGGGTAAACATCGGGGAGCTGTTTTTT. V gene TRBV6-4 combines with J gene TRBJ2-2; 9 nucleotides agree with TRBD1. The CDR3 spans 15 residues. CDR1 and CDR2 (germline): MRHNA, SNTAGT.

This clonotype was recorded many times. V and J are TRBV28 and TRBJ2-1; TRBD2 matches at 10 bases. V dropped 8 bases and J dropped 2; count of bases not matched to a gene: 9. Germline V CDR1 and CDR2: MDHEN, SYDVKM. The CDR3 has 16 residues. The CDR3 protein is CASSYLAGVTYNEQFF. The CDR3, as DNA: TGTGCCAGCTCCTATCTAGCGGGAGTCACCTACAATGAGCAGTTCTTC.

In its sample, this clonotype was seen many times. The gene calls are TRBV6-6 and TRBJ2-1; 8 bases agree with TRBD2. Germline V gene sequence: CDR1 MNHNY, CDR2 SVGAGI (reference sequence). This CDR3 region has 15 residues. V shed 1 base, J shed 4 bases, and the junction held 3 bases outside the gene matches. For the CDR3, the DNA is TGTGCCAGCAGTTACTTCCAGCGGGAGTACAATGAGCAGTTCTTC. This translates into CASSYFQREYNEQFF.

This clonotype was seen repeatedly, ten times or more. The rearrangement links TRBV29-1 to TRBJ2-2; perhaps TRBD1 as D (6 bases). There are 14 residues in the CDR3. The germline V gene encodes CDR1 SQVTM and CDR2 ANQGSEA. V lost 4 bases and J lost 5, with 14 bases in between. Here the CDR3 reads CSVGSRGGTGELFF. CDR3 in DNA: TGCAGCGTTGGCTCCAGGGGCGGTACCGGGGAGCTGTTTTTT.